The 9 T cell receptor beta chains below come from one sample, sequenced in a study of control samples from healthy donors and cancer patients. TCRdb's table, derived via immunoSEQ multiplex PCR, lists solely in-frame clones and lacks some. The table records 100,000 to 150,000 clones, 93% of them present only once. The specimen was PBMCs. Receptor source: a middle-aged man with head and neck cancer.

The rearrangement links TRBV11-2 to TRBJ2-5, with 8 positions matching TRBD2. Per the germline V gene, CDR1 is SGHAT and CDR2 is FQNNGV. This CDR3 is 12 amino acids long. V lost 6 bases and J lost 5; bases outside the gene matches: 2. As DNA, the CDR3 is TGTGCCAGCAGAGTAGCGGGGGAGACCCAGTACTTC. It codes for CASRVAGETQYF.

The chain recombines TRBV28 with TRBJ2-1; 7 bases agree with TRBD1. CDR1 is MDHEN and CDR2 is SYDVKM in the germline V gene. CDR3 length equals 18 residues. V trimming: 1 base; J trimming: 1 base; junction bases outside the gene matches: 10. The CDR3 DNA reads as TGTGCCAGCAGTTTATTCCCAACAGGGGATAGGTCCTACAATGAGCAGTTCTTC. Translated, it gives CASSLFPTGDRSYNEQFF.

The chain has TRBV30 and TRBJ1-1, with D uncertain. V gave up 7 bases and J gave up 4 bases, with 10 bases separating them. The length of the CDR3 is 11 residues. Germline loops: CDR1 GTSNPN, CDR2 SVGIG (reference sequence). The CDR3 sequence: CASRRSTEAFF. The CDR3 nucleotides read TGTGCCTCCCGGAGGAGCACTGAAGCTTTCTTT.

The rearrangement joins TRBV7-8 to TRBJ2-7, with TRBD1 identical over 8 bases. The CDR3 runs to 14 residues. Germline loops: CDR1 SGHVS, CDR2 FQNEAQ. V lost 3 bases to trimming and J lost 3 bases; unmatched junction nucleotides: 4. The CDR3 DNA reads TGTGCCAGCAGCTTTAGGGACAGGATCTACGAGCAGTACTTC. Its translation is CASSFRDRIYEQYF.

This chain links TRBV5-4 with TRBJ1-1, with TRBD1 identical over 9 bases. In germline, CDR1 is SGHNT, CDR2 YYREEE (reference sequence). The length of the CDR3 is 17 residues. V dropped 4 bases and J dropped 3; count of bases not matched to a gene: 13. CDR3 nucleotide sequence: TGTGCCAGCAGCGTATTACAGGGGGCTTTAGCGGACACTGAAGCTTTCTTT. It is translated as CASSVLQGALADTEAFF.

The J gene is TRBJ1-5, the V gene TRBV6-2 or TRBV6-3; D gene uncertain. Germline V gene sequence: CDR1 MNHEY, CDR2 SVGEGT. With 5 bases removed from V and 3 bases from J, the gap between germline ends came to 11 bases. This CDR3 is 14 amino acids long. The CDR3 here is CASSPDTNNQPQHF. The CDR3 region has the DNA TGTGCCAGCAGTCCAGACACGAACAATCAGCCCCAGCATTTT.

The chain joins TRBV7-2 to TRBJ2-1, with D maybe TRBD2 (6 bases). Germline CDR1 reads SGHTA; CDR2 reads FQGNSA. This CDR3 is 14 amino acids long. V was shortened by 6 bases and J by 6 bases, with 15 bases between the two germline ends. In nucleotides, the CDR3 is TGTGCCAGCAGTATCCTAGCGTGGTCCAATGAGCAGTTCTTC. It encodes CASSILAWSNEQFF.

The V and J genes are TRBV7-2 and TRBJ2-2, with 15 bases identical to TRBD2. Germline V CDR1 and CDR2: SGHTA, FQGNSA. The CDR3 covers 18 residues. The V segment lost 5 bases and the J segment 1 base; nucleotides outside the gene matches: 5. The CDR3 DNA reads as TGTGCCAGCAGCCCCGGGACTAGCGGGGGGATGAACACCGGGGAGCTGTTTTTT. This gives the protein CASSPGTSGGMNTGELFF.

The chain uses TRBV14 and TRBJ1-1; the D is unclear. The V gene lost 1 base and the J gene lost 10 bases, with 10 bases spanning the gap. The CDR3 contains 12 residues. CDR1 and CDR2 from the germline V gene are SGHDN and FVKESK. The CDR3 bases are TGTGCCAGCAGCCAAGGGAGTGAAGCAGCTTTCTTT. Its protein product is CASSQGSEAAFF.